Sequencing of this T cell receptor (beta chain) was carried out in a study of blood T cell repertoires in COVID-19. How the authors handled the data: Reference gene primers were amplified, and this amplification served to estimate nucleated cell counts. Generated by immunoSEQ multiplex PCR, the TCRdb table keeps only in-frame clones and is missing some. Clone size and the V and J calls come from that table; the DNA yielded D and trimming. The top ten hold approximately 8% of the sample, which has 180,000 or so clones, approximately 86% seen once. Germline V gene data show CDR1 as SGHRS and CDR2 as YFSETQ. The CDR3 sequence is 14 residues long. V was pared by 1 base and J by 0 bases, with 8 bases between.

The sequence was obtained from a man aged 55 to 69 with acute or convalescent COVID-19. V gene TRBV5-1 combines with J gene TRBJ2-7; D call uncertain. Sequences were obtained from peripheral blood. As DNA, the CDR3 is TGCGCCAGCAGCTTGTCGGAGTTCTCCTACGAGCAGTACTTC. Its translation is CASSLSEFSYEQYF.